Detailed here is one TCR beta chain. The V gene lost 2 bases and the J gene lost 9 bases, with 10 bases spanning the gap. The CDR3 sequence is 12 residues long. The germline V gene has CDR1 PRHDT and CDR2 FYEKMQ (reference sequence). In the original analysis: It was from reference gene primer amplification that nucleated cell counts were estimated. Sequencing was performed with immunoSEQ multiplex PCR; in TCRdb, only in-frame clones are kept and a portion is missing. D and trimming come from the DNA, and the V and J calls and clone size come from that table. The sample gives a few hundred thousand clones, 87% of which show up once; around 2.2% is in the top ten. This entry belongs to a study of blood T cell repertoires in COVID-19. Study background: COVID-19 samples from acute and convalescent phases originated in the United States, Italy and Spain. The cDNA or gDNA used as material had been derived from T cells, B-cell-depleted T cells, or PBMCs.

The receptor's source is a woman in her 50s who had recovered from COVID-19. The chain couples TRBV13 to TRBJ2-5; D may be TRBD1 (6 bases). Sequencing used peripheral blood. CDR3 in amino acids: CASSLKDSSQYF. CDR3 bases: TGTGCCAGCAGCTTAAAGGACAGCTCCCAGTACTTC.